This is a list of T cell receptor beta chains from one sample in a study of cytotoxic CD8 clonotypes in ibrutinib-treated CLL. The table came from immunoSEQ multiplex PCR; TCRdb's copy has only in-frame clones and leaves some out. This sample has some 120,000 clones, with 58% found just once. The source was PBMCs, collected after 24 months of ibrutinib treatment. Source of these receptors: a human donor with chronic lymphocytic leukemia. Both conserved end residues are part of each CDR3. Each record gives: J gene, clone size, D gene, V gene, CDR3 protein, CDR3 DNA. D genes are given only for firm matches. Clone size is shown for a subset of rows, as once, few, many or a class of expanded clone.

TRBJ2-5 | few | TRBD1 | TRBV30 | CAWSGTGQETQYF | TGTGCCTGGAGTGGGACAGGGCAAGAGACCCAGTACTTC
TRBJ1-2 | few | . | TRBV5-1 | CASSLETNYGYTF | TGCGCCAGCAGCTTGGAAACTAACTATGGCTACACCTTC
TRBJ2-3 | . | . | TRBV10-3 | CAISEGADTQYF | TGTGCCATCAGTGAAGGAGCAGATACGCAGTATTTT
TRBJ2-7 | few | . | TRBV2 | CASSEGGTTYSYEQYF | TGTGCCAGCAGTGAAGGCGGGACAACCTACTCCTACGAGCAGTACTTC
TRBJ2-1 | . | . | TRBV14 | CASSQDRLRLNEQFF | TGTGCCAGCAGCCAAGATAGGTTACGTTTGAATGAGCAGTTCTTC
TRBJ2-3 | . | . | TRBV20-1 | CSAETSPSQYF | TGCAGTGCTGAAACTAGTCCCTCGCAGTATTTT
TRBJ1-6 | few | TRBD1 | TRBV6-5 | CASSLDRGNSPLHF | TGTGCCAGCAGCCTGGACAGGGGAAATTCACCCCTCCACTTT
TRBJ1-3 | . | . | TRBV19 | CASSNGARGNTIYF | TGTGCCAGTTCGAACGGTGCGAGAGGAAACACCATATATTTT
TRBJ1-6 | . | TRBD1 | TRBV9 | CASSVAWDRRRGSPLHF | TGTGCCAGCAGCGTAGCATGGGACAGGAGGCGGGGTTCACCCCTCCACTTT
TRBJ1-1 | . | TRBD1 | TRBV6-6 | CASSQTGQDWNTEAFF | TGTGCCAGCAGTCAGACCGGACAGGACTGGAACACTGAAGCTTTCTTT
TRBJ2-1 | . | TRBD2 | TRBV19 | CASSESGNNEQFF | TGTGCCAGTAGTGAGAGCGGGAACAATGAGCAGTTCTTC
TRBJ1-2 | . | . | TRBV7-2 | CASSLAGVGGYTF | TGTGCCAGCAGCTTAGCGGGGGTCGGTGGCTACACCTTC
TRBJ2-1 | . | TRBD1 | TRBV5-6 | CASSFKPGQMFF | TGTGCCAGCAGCTTTAAGCCGGGACAGATGTTCTTC
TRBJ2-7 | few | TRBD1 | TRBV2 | CASSLGQGATYAYEQYF | TGTGCCAGCAGCTTGGGACAGGGCGCGACCTATGCCTACGAGCAGTACTTC
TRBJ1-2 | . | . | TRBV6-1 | CASSDSGTSYTF | TGTGCCAGCAGTGACTCCGGGACCAGCTACACCTTC
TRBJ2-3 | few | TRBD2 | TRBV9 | CASKPAGGVDTQYF | TGTGCCAGCAAACCCGCGGGGGGGGTAGATACGCAGTATTTT
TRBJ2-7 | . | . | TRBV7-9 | CASSLMSGDYLPEQYF | TGTGCCAGCAGCTTAATGTCAGGAGACTACCTACCCGAGCAGTACTTC
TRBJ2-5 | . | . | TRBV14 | CASSQGSGGETLRTQYF | TGTGCCAGCAGCCAAGGGTCGGGCGGGGAGACGCTGAGGACCCAGTACTTC
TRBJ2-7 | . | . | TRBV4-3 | CASSQDWGAGEQYF | TGCGCCAGCAGCCAAGATTGGGGGGCTGGCGAGCAGTACTTC
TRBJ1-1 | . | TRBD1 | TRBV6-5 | CASSYDRVYTEAFF | TGTGCCAGCAGTTACGACAGGGTGTACACTGAAGCTTTCTTT
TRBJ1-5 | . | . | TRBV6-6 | CASSYGTGFGQPQHF | TGTGCCAGCAGTTACGGAACAGGGTTTGGACAGCCCCAGCATTTT
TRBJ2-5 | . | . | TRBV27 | CASSPRGDGQETQYF | TGTGCCAGCAGCCCTCGTGGGGACGGGCAAGAGACCCAGTACTTC
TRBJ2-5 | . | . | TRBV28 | CASSDPMETQYF | TGTGCCAGCAGCGATCCAATGGAGACCCAGTACTTC
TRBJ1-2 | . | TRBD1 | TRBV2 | CASKGQGHGYTF | TGTGCCAGCAAAGGACAGGGCCATGGCTACACCTTC
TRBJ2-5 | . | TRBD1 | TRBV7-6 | CASSLASPTGGVGTQYF | TGTGCCAGCAGCTTAGCTTCCCCGACAGGGGGCGTCGGGACCCAGTACTTC
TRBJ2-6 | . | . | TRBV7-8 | CASSLEGNPWANVLTF | TGTGCCAGCAGCTTAGAAGGGAACCCCTGGGCCAACGTCCTGACTTTC
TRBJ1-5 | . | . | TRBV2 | CASSDMPSWGQPQHF | TGTGCCAGCAGTGATATGCCCTCGTGGGGACAGCCCCAGCATTTT
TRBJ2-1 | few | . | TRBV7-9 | CARGLNNEQFF | TGTGCCCGGGGGCTAAACAATGAGCAGTTCTTC
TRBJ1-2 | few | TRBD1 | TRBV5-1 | CASSQTGGTGYGYTF | TGCGCCAGCAGCCAGACAGGAGGGACAGGCTATGGCTACACCTTC
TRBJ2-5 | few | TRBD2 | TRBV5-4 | CASSFSGGETQYF | TGTGCCAGCAGCTTTAGCGGGGGGGAGACCCAGTACTTC
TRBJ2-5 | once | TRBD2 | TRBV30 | CAWTPGLAVSETQYF | TGTGCCTGGACCCCGGGACTAGCGGTGTCTGAGACCCAGTACTTC
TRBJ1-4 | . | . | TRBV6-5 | CASSYSRGEKLFF | TGTGCCAGCAGTTACTCCAGGGGCGAAAAACTGTTTTTT
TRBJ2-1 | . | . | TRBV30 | CAWSEKGHEQFF | TGTGCCTGGAGTGAGAAGGGACACGAGCAGTTCTTC
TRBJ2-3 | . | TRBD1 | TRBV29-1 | CSVERQGASTDTQYF | TGCAGCGTTGAACGACAGGGGGCAAGCACAGATACGCAGTATTTT
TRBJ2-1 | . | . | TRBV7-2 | CASRTVMYNEQFF | TGTGCCAGCCGGACGGTGATGTACAATGAGCAGTTCTTC
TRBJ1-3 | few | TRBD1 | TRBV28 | CASSLAGGFTSGNTIYF | TGTGCCAGCAGTTTGGCAGGGGGCTTCACCTCTGGAAACACCATATATTTT
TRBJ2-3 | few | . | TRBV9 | CASSVEASAQYF | TGTGCCAGCAGCGTTGAAGCCAGCGCGCAGTATTTT
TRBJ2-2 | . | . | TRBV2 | CASSELGLRGTGELFF | TGTGCCAGCAGTGAATTAGGGTTACGGGGCACCGGGGAGCTGTTTTTT
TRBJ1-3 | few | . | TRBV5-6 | CASSSPGNTIYF | TGTGCCAGCAGCTCGCCCGGAAACACCATATATTTT
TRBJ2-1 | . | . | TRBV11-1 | CASSQDRYNEQFF | TGTGCCAGCAGCCAGGACCGTTACAATGAGCAGTTCTTC
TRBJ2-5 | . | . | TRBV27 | CATQMLGTEAVLKETQYF | TGTGCCACCCAAATGCTGGGGACGGAGGCTGTCCTAAAAGAGACCCAGTACTTC
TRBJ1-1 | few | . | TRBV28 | CASTDPQGREAFF | TGTGCCAGCACCGACCCGCAAGGAAGGGAAGCTTTCTTT
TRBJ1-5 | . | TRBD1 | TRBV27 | CASSRVGTATSISNQPQHF | TGTGCCAGCAGTCGAGTCGGGACAGCCACATCGATTAGCAATCAGCCCCAGCATTTT
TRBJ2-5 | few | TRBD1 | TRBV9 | CASSSRVGGKQETQYF | TGTGCCAGCAGCTCCAGGGTAGGGGGCAAACAGGAGACCCAGTACTTC
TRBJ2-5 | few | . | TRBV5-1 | CASSLAETQYF | TGCGCCAGCAGCTTGGCTGAGACCCAGTACTTC
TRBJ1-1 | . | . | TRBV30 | CALGKGGKTEAFF | TGTGCTTTAGGGAAGGGGGGAAAGACTGAAGCTTTCTTT
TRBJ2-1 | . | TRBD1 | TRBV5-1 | CASSSESGGGRNEQFF | TGCGCCAGCAGCTCTGAATCAGGGGGCGGTAGGAATGAGCAGTTCTTC
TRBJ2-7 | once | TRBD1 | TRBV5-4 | CASSLGQGASYEQYF | TGTGCCAGCAGCTTGGGGCAGGGGGCGTCCTACGAGCAGTACTTC
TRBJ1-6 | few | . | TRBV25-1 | CASTRRGTLDSPLHF | TGTGCCAGCACAAGACGAGGGACGTTGGATTCACCCCTCCACTTT
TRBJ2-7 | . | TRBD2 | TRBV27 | CASRPAGGSRGQYF | TGTGCCAGCAGGCCGGCGGGAGGCTCGCGGGGGCAGTACTTC
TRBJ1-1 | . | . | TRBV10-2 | CASSLLENTEAFF | TGCGCCAGCAGCTTACTGGAGAACACTGAAGCTTTCTTT
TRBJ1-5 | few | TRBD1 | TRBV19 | CASSATGNQPQHF | TGTGCCAGTAGTGCGACAGGGAATCAGCCCCAGCATTTT
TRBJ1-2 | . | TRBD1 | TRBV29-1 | CSVLDRVGHGYTF | TGCAGCGTCCTGGACAGGGTAGGGCATGGCTACACCTTC
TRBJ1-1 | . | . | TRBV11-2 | CASSLGVAGATEAFF | TGTGCCAGCAGCTTAGGGGTCGCGGGGGCGACTGAAGCTTTCTTT
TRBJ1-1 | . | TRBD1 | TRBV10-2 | CASSGQGNTEAFF | TGCGCCAGCAGTGGACAGGGGAACACTGAAGCTTTCTTT
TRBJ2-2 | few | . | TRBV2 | CASTGETGELFF | TGTGCCAGCACGGGGGAGACCGGGGAGCTGTTTTTT
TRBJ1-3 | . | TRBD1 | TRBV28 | CASSFGDRGAGNTIYF | TGTGCCAGCAGTTTTGGGGACAGGGGGGCTGGAAACACCATATATTTT
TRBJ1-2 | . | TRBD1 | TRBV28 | CASSRDRVWYGYTF | TGTGCCAGCAGTCGAGACAGGGTTTGGTATGGCTACACCTTC
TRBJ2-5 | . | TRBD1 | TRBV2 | CASSDDRGQQETQYF | TGTGCCAGCAGTGATGACAGGGGGCAGCAAGAGACCCAGTACTTC